A selection of T cell receptor beta chains follows, all from one sample in a study of T cells in localized non-small cell lung cancer. This table comes from immunoSEQ multiplex PCR, and its TCRdb copy is limited to in-frame clones, with some not included. The data contain roughly 20,000 clones, 91% of them singletons. The sequencing used peripheral blood, collected before any cancer treatment. These receptors originate from a woman between 35 and 75 years old with stage I lung adenocarcinoma. Each CDR3 is given with its conserved first and last residue. Each record gives: J gene, V gene, D gene, clone size, CDR3 protein, CDR3 DNA. The D gene is left open where the match is weak. Clone size is given for some rows only: seen once, a few or many times, or a class if the clone is expanded.

TRBJ2-6 | TRBV4-2 | TRBD2 | NA | CASSQAAGGSSGANVLTF | TGTGCCAGCAGCCAAGCTGCGGGAGGGAGCTCTGGGGCCAACGTCCTGACTTTC
TRBJ1-1 | TRBV14 | NA | NA | CASSQDAGLDTEAFF | TGTGCCAGCAGCCAAGATGCGGGGCTGGACACTGAAGCTTTCTTT
TRBJ2-1 | TRBV7-6 | TRBD2 | NA | CASSSRAGDLYEQFF | TGTGCCAGCAGCTCCCGGGCGGGAGACCTCTATGAGCAGTTCTTC
TRBJ2-5 | TRBV30 | TRBD1 | NA | CAWTKTGLKTQYF | TGTGCCTGGACGAAGACAGGGCTGAAGACCCAGTACTTC
TRBJ1-5 | TRBV7-2 | NA | NA | CASSLDWSYQPQHF | TGTGCCAGCAGCTTGGACTGGAGTTATCAGCCCCAGCATTTT
TRBJ2-7 | TRBV4-1 | TRBD2 | once | CASSQGAGRTVKNRYEQYF | TGCGCCAGCAGCCAAGGGGCCGGGAGGACCGTCAAAAACCGCTACGAGCAGTACTTC
TRBJ2-7 | TRBV7-6 | NA | NA | CASSPQEVRAPYEQYF | TGTGCCAGCAGCCCCCAAGAGGTTCGGGCCCCCTACGAGCAGTACTTC
TRBJ2-2 | TRBV28 | TRBD1 | NA | CASYPDRANTGELFF | TGTGCCAGCTATCCAGACAGGGCGAACACCGGGGAGCTGTTTTTT
TRBJ1-1 | TRBV6-4 | NA | few | CASSQEEGTEAFF | TGTGCCAGCAGCCAGGAGGAGGGCACTGAAGCTTTCTTT
TRBJ1-4 | TRBV7-8 | NA | NA | CASSLGGFATNEKLFF | TGTGCCAGCAGCTTAGGAGGGTTTGCAACTAATGAAAAACTGTTTTTT
TRBJ1-1 | TRBV4-1 | NA | NA | CASSQDWVSRLAFF | TGCGCCAGCAGCCAAGATTGGGTCAGTCGGCTAGCTTTCTTT
TRBJ1-2 | TRBV7-6 | NA | NA | CASSLEQVGGYTF | TGTGCCAGCAGCTTAGAACAGGTCGGGGGCTACACCTTC
TRBJ1-2 | TRBV7-2 | NA | NA | CASSLGGRTEGGYTF | TGTGCCAGCAGCTTAGGAGGCAGGACTGAGGGTGGCTACACCTTC
TRBJ1-2 | TRBV30 | NA | NA | CAWSVGLIDRGYGYTF | TGTGCCTGGAGTGTAGGCTTAATAGACAGAGGCTATGGCTACACCTTC
TRBJ1-1 | TRBV7-9 | TRBD1 | NA | CAVGTGGTEAFF | TGTGCCGTTGGGACAGGGGGCACTGAAGCTTTCTTT
TRBJ1-2 | TRBV28 | TRBD1 | few | CASSPSGLNRGGGYTF | TGTGCCAGCAGTCCGTCCGGCCTAAACAGGGGAGGCGGCTACACCTTC
TRBJ1-3 | TRBV5-1 | NA | NA | CASSPTGTVGNTIYF | TGCGCCAGCAGCCCCACCGGGACGGTGGGAAACACCATATATTTT
TRBJ2-5 | TRBV7-7 | TRBD1 | NA | CASSWGPRQGGETQYF | TGTGCTAGCAGCTGGGGGCCGCGACAGGGCGGGGAGACCCAGTACTTC
TRBJ1-5 | TRBV6-1 | NA | NA | CASRASAQSNQPQHF | TGTGCCAGCAGAGCCTCCGCACAGAGCAATCAGCCCCAGCATTTT
TRBJ1-2 | TRBV27 | NA | NA | CASSLRGIVRKGDPIYGYTF | TGTGCCAGCAGTTTAAGGGGGATTGTTCGTAAGGGGGACCCAATCTATGGCTACACCTTC
TRBJ2-5 | TRBV2 | NA | NA | CASRIDSRRTQYF | TGTGCCAGCAGGATCGACAGTCGCAGGACCCAGTACTTC
TRBJ1-1 | TRBV19 | NA | NA | CASSVRHPNTEAFF | TGTGCCAGTAGTGTCCGACACCCCAACACTGAAGCTTTCTTT
TRBJ1-2 | TRBV1 | NA | NA | CTSRSVIVRKTYGYTF | TGCACCAGCAGATCAGTAATTGTGCGAAAGACCTATGGCTACACCTTC